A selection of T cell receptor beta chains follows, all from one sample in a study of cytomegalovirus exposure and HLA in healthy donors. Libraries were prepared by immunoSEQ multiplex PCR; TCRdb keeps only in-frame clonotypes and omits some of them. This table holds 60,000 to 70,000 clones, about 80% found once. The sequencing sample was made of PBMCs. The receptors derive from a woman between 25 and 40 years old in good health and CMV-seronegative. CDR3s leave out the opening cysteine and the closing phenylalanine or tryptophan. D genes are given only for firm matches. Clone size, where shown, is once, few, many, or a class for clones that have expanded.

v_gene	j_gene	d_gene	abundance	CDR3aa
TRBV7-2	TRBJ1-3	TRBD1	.	ASSLGGQGISGNTIY
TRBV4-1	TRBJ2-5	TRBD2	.	ASSQGGLAGGGQETQY
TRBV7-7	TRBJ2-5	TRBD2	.	ASSPGTSGQETQY
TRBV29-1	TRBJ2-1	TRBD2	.	SVPEAGGRRNEQF
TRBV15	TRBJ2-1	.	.	ATGGRGSYNEQF
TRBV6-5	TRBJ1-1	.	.	ASNLQGPNTEAF
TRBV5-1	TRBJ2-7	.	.	ASEPGAGGKMYEQY
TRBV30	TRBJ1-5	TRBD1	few	AWSRGQGHQPQH
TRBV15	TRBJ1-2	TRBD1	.	ATSREGQGYGYT
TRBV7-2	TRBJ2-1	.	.	ASSLVSRTNEQF
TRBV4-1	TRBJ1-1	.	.	ASSRAGVGNTEAF
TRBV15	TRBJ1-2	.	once	ATSRTDSYYGYT
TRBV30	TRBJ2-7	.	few	AYQAEAYEQY
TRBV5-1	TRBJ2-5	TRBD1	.	ASSPGTGRETQY
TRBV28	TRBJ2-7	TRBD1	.	ASSSGQGYEQY
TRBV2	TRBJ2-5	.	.	ASRGNQETQY
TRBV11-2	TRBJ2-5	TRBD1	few	ASSSGHRGKGETQY
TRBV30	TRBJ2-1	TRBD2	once	AWSGGTSGTSYNEQF
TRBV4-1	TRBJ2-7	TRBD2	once	ASSQEEDLVVQLAGTPYEQY
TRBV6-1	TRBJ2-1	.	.	ASQGVSSSYNEQF
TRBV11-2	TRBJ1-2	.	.	ASSSYRERNYGYT
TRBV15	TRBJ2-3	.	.	ATSRELRADTQY
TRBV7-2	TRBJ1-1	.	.	ASSDRRTANTEAF
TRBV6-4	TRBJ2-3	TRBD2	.	ASSDKGLPSTDTQY
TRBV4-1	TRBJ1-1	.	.	ASSQDKGGDTEAF
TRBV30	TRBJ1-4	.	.	AWSAPGAANEKLF